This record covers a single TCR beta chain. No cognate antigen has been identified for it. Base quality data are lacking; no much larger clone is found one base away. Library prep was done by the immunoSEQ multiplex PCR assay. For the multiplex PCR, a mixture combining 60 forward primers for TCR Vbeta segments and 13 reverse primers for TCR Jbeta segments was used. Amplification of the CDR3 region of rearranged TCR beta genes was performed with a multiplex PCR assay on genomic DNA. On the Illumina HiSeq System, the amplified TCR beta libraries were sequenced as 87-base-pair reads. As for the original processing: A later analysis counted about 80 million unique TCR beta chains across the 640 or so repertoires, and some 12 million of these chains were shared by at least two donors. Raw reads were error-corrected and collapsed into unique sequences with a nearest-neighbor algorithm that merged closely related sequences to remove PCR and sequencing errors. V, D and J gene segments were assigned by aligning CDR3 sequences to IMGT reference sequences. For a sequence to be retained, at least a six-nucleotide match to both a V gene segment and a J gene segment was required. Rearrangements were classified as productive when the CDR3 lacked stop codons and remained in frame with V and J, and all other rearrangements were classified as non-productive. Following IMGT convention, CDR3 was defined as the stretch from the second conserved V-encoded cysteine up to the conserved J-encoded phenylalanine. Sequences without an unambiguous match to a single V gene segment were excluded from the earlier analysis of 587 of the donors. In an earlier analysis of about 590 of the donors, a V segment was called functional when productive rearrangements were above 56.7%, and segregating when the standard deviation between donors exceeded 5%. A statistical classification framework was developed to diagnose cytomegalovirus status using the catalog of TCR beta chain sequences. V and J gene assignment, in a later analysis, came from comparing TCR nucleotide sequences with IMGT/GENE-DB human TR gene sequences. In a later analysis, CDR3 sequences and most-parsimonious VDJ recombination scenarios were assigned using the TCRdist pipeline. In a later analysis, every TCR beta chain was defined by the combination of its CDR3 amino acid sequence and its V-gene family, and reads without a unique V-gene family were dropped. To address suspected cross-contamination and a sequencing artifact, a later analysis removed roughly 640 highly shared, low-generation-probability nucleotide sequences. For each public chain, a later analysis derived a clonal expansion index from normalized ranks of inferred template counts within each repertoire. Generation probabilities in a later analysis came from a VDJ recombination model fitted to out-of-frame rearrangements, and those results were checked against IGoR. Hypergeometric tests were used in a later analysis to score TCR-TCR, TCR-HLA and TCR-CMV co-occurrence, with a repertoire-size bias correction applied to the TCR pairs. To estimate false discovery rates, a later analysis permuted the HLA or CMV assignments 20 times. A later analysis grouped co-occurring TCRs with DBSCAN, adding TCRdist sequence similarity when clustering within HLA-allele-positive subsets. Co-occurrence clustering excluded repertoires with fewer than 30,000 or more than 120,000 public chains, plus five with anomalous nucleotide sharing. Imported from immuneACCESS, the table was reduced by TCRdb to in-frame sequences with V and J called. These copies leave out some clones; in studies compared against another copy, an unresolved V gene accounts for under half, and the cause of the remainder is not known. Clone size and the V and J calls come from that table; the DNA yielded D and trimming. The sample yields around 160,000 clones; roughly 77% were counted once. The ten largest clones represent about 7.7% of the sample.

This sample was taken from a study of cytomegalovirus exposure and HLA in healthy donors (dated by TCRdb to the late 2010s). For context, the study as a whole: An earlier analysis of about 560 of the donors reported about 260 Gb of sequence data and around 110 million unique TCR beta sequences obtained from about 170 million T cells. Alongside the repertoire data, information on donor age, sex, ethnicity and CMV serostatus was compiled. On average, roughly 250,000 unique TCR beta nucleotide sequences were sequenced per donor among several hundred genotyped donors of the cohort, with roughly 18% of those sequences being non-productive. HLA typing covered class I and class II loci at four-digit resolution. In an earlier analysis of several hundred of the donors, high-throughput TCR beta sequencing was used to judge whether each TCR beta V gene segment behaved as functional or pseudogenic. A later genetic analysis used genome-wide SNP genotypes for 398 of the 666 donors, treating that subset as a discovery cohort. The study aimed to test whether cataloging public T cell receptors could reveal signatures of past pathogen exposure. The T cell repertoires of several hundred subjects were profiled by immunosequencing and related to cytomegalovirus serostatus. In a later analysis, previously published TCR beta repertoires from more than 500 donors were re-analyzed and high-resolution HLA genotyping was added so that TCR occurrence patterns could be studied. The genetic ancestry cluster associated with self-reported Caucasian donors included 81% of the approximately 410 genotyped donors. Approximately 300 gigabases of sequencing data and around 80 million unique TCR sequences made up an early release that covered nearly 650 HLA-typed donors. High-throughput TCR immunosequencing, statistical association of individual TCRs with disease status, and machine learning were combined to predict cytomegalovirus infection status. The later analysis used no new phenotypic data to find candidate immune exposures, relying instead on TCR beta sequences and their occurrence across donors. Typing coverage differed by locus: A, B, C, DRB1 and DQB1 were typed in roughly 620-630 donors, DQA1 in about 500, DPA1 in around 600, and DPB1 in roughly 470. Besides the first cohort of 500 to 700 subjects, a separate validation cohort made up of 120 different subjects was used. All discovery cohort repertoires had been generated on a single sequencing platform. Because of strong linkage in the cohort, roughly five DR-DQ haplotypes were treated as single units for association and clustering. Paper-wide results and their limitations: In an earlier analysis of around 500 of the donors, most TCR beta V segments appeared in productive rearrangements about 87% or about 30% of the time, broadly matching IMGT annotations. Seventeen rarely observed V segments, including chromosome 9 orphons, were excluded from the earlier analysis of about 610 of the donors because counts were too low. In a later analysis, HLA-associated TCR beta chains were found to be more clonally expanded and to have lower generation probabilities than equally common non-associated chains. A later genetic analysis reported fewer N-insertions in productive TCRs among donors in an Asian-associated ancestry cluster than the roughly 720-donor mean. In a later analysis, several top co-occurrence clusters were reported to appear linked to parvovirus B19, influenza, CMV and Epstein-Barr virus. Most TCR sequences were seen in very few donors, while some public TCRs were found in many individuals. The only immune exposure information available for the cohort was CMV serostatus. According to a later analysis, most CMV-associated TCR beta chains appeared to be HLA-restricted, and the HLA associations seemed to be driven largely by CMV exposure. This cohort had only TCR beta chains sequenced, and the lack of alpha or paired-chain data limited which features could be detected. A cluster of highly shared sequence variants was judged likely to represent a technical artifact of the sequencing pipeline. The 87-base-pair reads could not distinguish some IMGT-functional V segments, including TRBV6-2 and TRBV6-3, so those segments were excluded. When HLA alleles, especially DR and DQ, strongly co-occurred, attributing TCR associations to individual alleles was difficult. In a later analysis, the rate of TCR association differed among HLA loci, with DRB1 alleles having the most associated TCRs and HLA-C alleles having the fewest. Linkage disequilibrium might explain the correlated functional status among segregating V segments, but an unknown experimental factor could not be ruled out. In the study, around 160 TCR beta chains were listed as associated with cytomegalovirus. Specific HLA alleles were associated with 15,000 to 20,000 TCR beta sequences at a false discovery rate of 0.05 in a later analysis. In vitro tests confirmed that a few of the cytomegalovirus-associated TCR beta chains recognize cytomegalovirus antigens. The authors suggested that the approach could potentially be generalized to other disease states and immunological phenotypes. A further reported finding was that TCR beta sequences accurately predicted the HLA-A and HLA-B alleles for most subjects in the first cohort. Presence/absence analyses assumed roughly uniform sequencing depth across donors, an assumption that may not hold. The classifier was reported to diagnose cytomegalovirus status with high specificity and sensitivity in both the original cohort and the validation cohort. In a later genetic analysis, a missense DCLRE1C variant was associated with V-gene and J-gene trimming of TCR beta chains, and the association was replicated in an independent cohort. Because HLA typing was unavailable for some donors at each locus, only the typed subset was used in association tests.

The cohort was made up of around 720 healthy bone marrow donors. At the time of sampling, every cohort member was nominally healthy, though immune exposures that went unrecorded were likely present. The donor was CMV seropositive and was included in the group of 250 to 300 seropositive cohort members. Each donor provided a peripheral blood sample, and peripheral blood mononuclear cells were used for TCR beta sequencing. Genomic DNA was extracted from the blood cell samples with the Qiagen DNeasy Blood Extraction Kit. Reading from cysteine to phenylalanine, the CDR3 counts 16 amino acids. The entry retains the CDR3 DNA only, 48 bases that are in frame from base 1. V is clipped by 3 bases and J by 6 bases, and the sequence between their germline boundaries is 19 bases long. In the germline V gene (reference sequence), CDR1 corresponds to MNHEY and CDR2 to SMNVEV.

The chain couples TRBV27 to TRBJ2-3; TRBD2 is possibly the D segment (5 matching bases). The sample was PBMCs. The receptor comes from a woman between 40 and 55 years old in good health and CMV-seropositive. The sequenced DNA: TGTGCCAGCAGTTTTAAGGTCACGGGGTTCGGCGATACGCAGTATTTT. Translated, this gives CASSFKVTGFGDTQYF.